The rows below give T cell receptor beta chains drawn from one sample of a study of preoperative IRX-2 immunotherapy in early breast cancer. Clones were read by immunoSEQ multiplex PCR, and TCRdb kept only the in-frame ones, dropping some. The sample has around 38,000 clones, roughly 80% seen once; the top ten hold approximately 1%. Sequencing used tumor tissue, obtained after IRX-2 immunotherapy. The origin of the receptors is a human donor with breast cancer. The CDR3 runs from the conserved cysteine through the conserved F or W. Fields, in order: V gene, clone size, J gene, D gene, CDR3 protein, CDR3 DNA. The D gene is left open where the match is weak. Clone size appears in some rows only: once, few, many, or a class for an expanded clone.

V gene: TRBV7-7; clone size: .; J gene: TRBJ2-1; D gene: .; CDR3 protein: CASSLGDTLNYNEQFF; CDR3 DNA: TGTGCCAGCAGCTTAGGTGATACCCTTAACTACAATGAGCAGTTCTTC
V gene: TRBV19; clone size: .; J gene: TRBJ2-2; D gene: TRBD1; CDR3 protein: CASLPGQGANTGELFF; CDR3 DNA: TGTGCCAGCTTACCGGGACAGGGAGCGAACACCGGGGAGCTGTTTTTT
V gene: TRBV10-2; clone size: few; J gene: TRBJ1-2; D gene: TRBD1; CDR3 protein: CASGTVSYGYTF; CDR3 DNA: TGCGCCAGCGGGACAGTCAGTTATGGCTACACCTTC
V gene: TRBV5-1; clone size: .; J gene: TRBJ2-3; D gene: TRBD2; CDR3 protein: CASSLAGAQSDTQYF; CDR3 DNA: TGCGCCAGCAGCTTAGCGGGAGCCCAGTCAGATACGCAGTATTTT
V gene: TRBV11-3; clone size: few; J gene: TRBJ2-7; D gene: TRBD1; CDR3 protein: CASSLEGTVYEQYF; CDR3 DNA: TGTGCCAGCAGCTTAGAGGGGACAGTCTACGAGCAGTACTTC
V gene: TRBV25-1; clone size: .; J gene: TRBJ2-7; D gene: TRBD1; CDR3 protein: CASSERTGDGGEQYF; CDR3 DNA: TGTGCCAGCAGTGAAAGGACAGGGGATGGGGGCGAGCAGTACTTC
V gene: TRBV28; clone size: few; J gene: TRBJ1-5; D gene: .; CDR3 protein: CASREWASNQPQHF; CDR3 DNA: TGTGCCAGCAGAGAGTGGGCCAGCAATCAGCCCCAGCATTTT
V gene: TRBV6-8; clone size: few; J gene: TRBJ2-7; D gene: .; CDR3 protein: CASSALRGEQYF; CDR3 DNA: TGTGCCAGCAGTGCGTTGAGGGGCGAGCAGTACTTC
V gene: TRBV11-3; clone size: few; J gene: TRBJ2-5; D gene: TRBD1; CDR3 protein: CASSLGQDWGTQYF; CDR3 DNA: TGTGCCAGCAGCCTCGGACAGGATTGGGGGACCCAGTACTTC
V gene: TRBV18; clone size: .; J gene: TRBJ1-3; D gene: .; CDR3 protein: CASSTGVRGLSGNTIYF; CDR3 DNA: TGTGCCAGCTCAACGGGGGTCAGGGGCCTCTCTGGAAACACCATATATTTT
V gene: TRBV11-3; clone size: .; J gene: TRBJ2-1; D gene: .; CDR3 protein: CASSPFWDHAYNEQFF; CDR3 DNA: TGTGCCAGCAGCCCTTTCTGGGACCACGCCTACAATGAGCAGTTCTTC
V gene: TRBV9; clone size: .; J gene: TRBJ1-2; D gene: TRBD1; CDR3 protein: CASNDRGMGGYTF; CDR3 DNA: TGTGCCAGCAACGACAGGGGGATGGGTGGCTACACCTTC
V gene: TRBV7-1; clone size: few; J gene: TRBJ1-5; D gene: .; CDR3 protein: CASSFDQVGQPQHF; CDR3 DNA: TGTGCCAGCAGCTTCGACCAGGTAGGTCAGCCCCAGCATTTT
V gene: TRBV19; clone size: .; J gene: TRBJ1-4; D gene: .; CDR3 protein: CASRADRATNEKLFF; CDR3 DNA: TGTGCCAGTAGGGCGGACCGAGCAACTAATGAAAAACTGTTTTTT
V gene: TRBV11-3; clone size: few; J gene: TRBJ2-2; D gene: TRBD1; CDR3 protein: CASSRGQGGPTGELFF; CDR3 DNA: TGTGCCAGCAGCCGCGGACAGGGGGGACCCACCGGGGAGCTGTTTTTT
V gene: TRBV18; clone size: .; J gene: TRBJ1-2; D gene: .; CDR3 protein: CASSLTDGGYGYTF; CDR3 DNA: TGTGCCAGCTCACTCACGGACGGGGGCTATGGCTACACCTTC
V gene: TRBV6-8; clone size: few; J gene: TRBJ2-2; D gene: .; CDR3 protein: CASSYSFGGTGELFF; CDR3 DNA: TGTGCCAGCAGTTACTCCTTTGGGGGCACCGGGGAGCTGTTTTTT
V gene: TRBV5-1; clone size: .; J gene: TRBJ2-3; D gene: .; CDR3 protein: CASSYREWSTDTQYF; CDR3 DNA: TGCGCCAGCAGCTACAGGGAGTGGAGCACAGATACGCAGTATTTT
V gene: TRBV11-3; clone size: .; J gene: TRBJ1-5; D gene: .; CDR3 protein: CASSSTDGNQPQHF; CDR3 DNA: TGTGCCAGCAGCTCTACGGACGGTAATCAGCCCCAGCATTTT
V gene: TRBV19; clone size: .; J gene: TRBJ2-3; D gene: TRBD2; CDR3 protein: CASSADSGSDTQYF; CDR3 DNA: TGTGCCAGTAGTGCGGACAGCGGGAGCGATACGCAGTATTTT
V gene: TRBV6-1; clone size: .; J gene: TRBJ2-5; D gene: .; CDR3 protein: CAISEGSFQETQYF; CDR3 DNA: TGTGCCATCAGTGAAGGTTCGTTCCAAGAGACCCAGTACTTC
V gene: TRBV14; clone size: .; J gene: TRBJ2-7; D gene: .; CDR3 protein: CASSQDVQVAGRTYEQYF; CDR3 DNA: TGTGCCAGCAGCCAAGATGTCCAAGTGGCCGGAAGGACCTACGAGCAGTACTTC
V gene: TRBV6-8; clone size: few; J gene: TRBJ2-1; D gene: .; CDR3 protein: CASSPSGSSSYNEQFF; CDR3 DNA: TGTGCCAGCAGCCCCTCGGGGTCCAGCTCCTACAATGAGCAGTTCTTC
V gene: TRBV19; clone size: .; J gene: TRBJ2-7; D gene: .; CDR3 protein: CASSMAHDLAHEQYF; CDR3 DNA: TGTGCCAGTAGTATGGCCCATGACTTAGCGCACGAGCAGTACTTC
V gene: TRBV7-4; clone size: .; J gene: TRBJ2-5; D gene: .; CDR3 protein: CASSFGLGETQYF; CDR3 DNA: TGTGCCAGCAGCTTCGGCCTTGGAGAGACCCAGTACTTC
V gene: TRBV23-1; clone size: .; J gene: TRBJ2-1; D gene: TRBD2; CDR3 protein: CASSYGLAGEGEQFF; CDR3 DNA: TGCGCCAGCAGCTATGGACTAGCGGGAGAGGGTGAGCAGTTCTTC
V gene: TRBV6-8; clone size: .; J gene: TRBJ2-3; D gene: .; CDR3 protein: CASSYEGRRTDTQYF; CDR3 DNA: TGTGCCAGCAGTTACGAGGGGCGGCGCACAGATACGCAGTATTTT
V gene: TRBV28; clone size: .; J gene: TRBJ2-1; D gene: .; CDR3 protein: CASSLQQKSGLNEQFF; CDR3 DNA: TGTGCCAGCAGTTTGCAACAAAAGTCGGGGCTGAATGAGCAGTTCTTC
V gene: TRBV7-7; clone size: .; J gene: TRBJ1-4; D gene: TRBD1; CDR3 protein: CASRKNQGAREKLFF; CDR3 DNA: TGTGCCAGCAGGAAAAACCAGGGGGCCAGGGAAAAACTGTTTTTT
V gene: TRBV2; clone size: .; J gene: TRBJ1-2; D gene: .; CDR3 protein: CASSAGDYGYTF; CDR3 DNA: TGTGCCAGCAGTGCCGGGGACTATGGCTACACCTTC
V gene: TRBV19; clone size: .; J gene: TRBJ1-2; D gene: .; CDR3 protein: CASSIQGWGYGYTF; CDR3 DNA: TGTGCCAGTAGTATACAGGGGTGGGGCTATGGCTACACCTTC
V gene: TRBV6-8; clone size: few; J gene: TRBJ2-7; D gene: TRBD2; CDR3 protein: CASSLAGGRSSYEQYF; CDR3 DNA: TGTGCCAGCAGTCTAGCGGGAGGCAGGAGCTCCTACGAGCAGTACTTC
V gene: TRBV6-8; clone size: .; J gene: TRBJ2-5; D gene: TRBD2; CDR3 protein: CASSYPGLAGGIGETQYF; CDR3 DNA: TGTGCCAGCAGTTACCCGGGACTAGCGGGGGGAATAGGAGAGACCCAGTACTTC
V gene: TRBV9; clone size: .; J gene: TRBJ2-1; D gene: .; CDR3 protein: CASSRDGSGNEQFF; CDR3 DNA: TGTGCCAGCAGTCGGGACGGGAGCGGCAATGAGCAGTTCTTC
V gene: TRBV11-3; clone size: few; J gene: TRBJ2-3; D gene: .; CDR3 protein: CASSLARGGQGDTQYF; CDR3 DNA: TGTGCCAGCAGCTTGGCCCGTGGGGGCCAGGGGGATACGCAGTATTTT
V gene: TRBV11-3; clone size: .; J gene: TRBJ2-5; D gene: TRBD2; CDR3 protein: CASTQLGLAGGQETQYF; CDR3 DNA: TGTGCCAGCACCCAATTGGGACTAGCGGGGGGACAAGAGACCCAGTACTTC
V gene: TRBV29-1; clone size: few; J gene: TRBJ1-2; D gene: .; CDR3 protein: CSVTDSNYGYTF; CDR3 DNA: TGCAGCGTTACCGACAGTAACTATGGCTACACCTTC
V gene: TRBV7-5; clone size: few; J gene: TRBJ1-3; D gene: .; CDR3 protein: CASSLGVGSGNTIYF; CDR3 DNA: .
V gene: TRBV15; clone size: .; J gene: TRBJ2-7; D gene: TRBD1; CDR3 protein: CATSSPGGQGMYEQYF; CDR3 DNA: TGTGCCACCAGCTCCCCAGGGGGACAGGGTATGTACGAGCAGTACTTC
V gene: TRBV23-1; clone size: .; J gene: TRBJ1-5; D gene: .; CDR3 protein: CASSQTPSNSNQPQHF; CDR3 DNA: TGCGCCAGCAGCCAAACCCCCAGTAATAGCAATCAGCCCCAGCATTTT
V gene: TRBV10-1; clone size: .; J gene: TRBJ2-7; D gene: .; CDR3 protein: CASGGNSYEQYF; CDR3 DNA: TGCGCCAGCGGGGGGAACTCCTACGAGCAGTACTTC
V gene: TRBV5-2; clone size: .; J gene: TRBJ2-2; D gene: .; CDR3 protein: CASKRDRGVAGELFF; CDR3 DNA: TGTGCCAGCAAGCGCGACAGGGGGGTGGCCGGGGAGCTGTTTTTT
V gene: TRBV19; clone size: .; J gene: TRBJ2-1; D gene: .; CDR3 protein: CASSIRGEQFF; CDR3 DNA: TGTGCCAGTAGTATCCGGGGTGAGCAGTTCTTC
V gene: TRBV6-8; clone size: .; J gene: TRBJ1-6; D gene: .; CDR3 protein: CASSPDRHQHPGYLDSPLHF; CDR3 DNA: TGTGCCAGCAGCCCTGACAGACATCAACACCCGGGGTACCTTGATTCACCCCTCCACTTT
V gene: TRBV5-1; clone size: few; J gene: TRBJ2-3; D gene: .; CDR3 protein: CASSFWWGADTQYF; CDR3 DNA: TGCGCCAGCAGCTTTTGGTGGGGGGCGGATACGCAGTATTTT
V gene: TRBV6-8; clone size: .; J gene: TRBJ2-6; D gene: TRBD1; CDR3 protein: CASSRRAGTADSGANVLTF; CDR3 DNA: TGTGCCAGCTCTCGCCGGGCCGGGACAGCGGATTCTGGGGCCAACGTCCTGACTTTC
V gene: TRBV19; clone size: .; J gene: TRBJ2-7; D gene: TRBD2; CDR3 protein: CASSIDGTSGRNEQYF; CDR3 DNA: TGTGCCAGTAGTATAGACGGGACTAGCGGGAGAAACGAGCAGTACTTC
V gene: TRBV28; clone size: once; J gene: TRBJ2-7; D gene: TRBD2; CDR3 protein: CASSLSEREGSYEQYF; CDR3 DNA: TGTGCCAGCAGTTTATCCGAGCGGGAGGGCTCCTACGAGCAGTACTTC
V gene: TRBV11-3; clone size: .; J gene: TRBJ1-6; D gene: .; CDR3 protein: CASSLGQGNSPLHF; CDR3 DNA: TGTGCCAGCAGCTTGGGGCAGGGAAATTCACCCCTCCACTTT
V gene: TRBV6-8; clone size: .; J gene: TRBJ1-3; D gene: TRBD1; CDR3 protein: CATRQGLAGNTIYF; CDR3 DNA: TGTGCCACTAGACAGGGGCTGGCTGGAAACACCATATATTTT
V gene: TRBV5-1; clone size: once; J gene: TRBJ2-7; D gene: .; CDR3 protein: CASSLVSRAYEQYF; CDR3 DNA: TGCGCCAGCAGCTTGGTTTCGCGTGCCTACGAGCAGTACTTC
V gene: TRBV14; clone size: .; J gene: TRBJ2-7; D gene: .; CDR3 protein: CASSPLGALNYEQYF; CDR3 DNA: TGTGCCAGCAGCCCCCTTGGGGCCCTCAACTACGAGCAGTACTTC